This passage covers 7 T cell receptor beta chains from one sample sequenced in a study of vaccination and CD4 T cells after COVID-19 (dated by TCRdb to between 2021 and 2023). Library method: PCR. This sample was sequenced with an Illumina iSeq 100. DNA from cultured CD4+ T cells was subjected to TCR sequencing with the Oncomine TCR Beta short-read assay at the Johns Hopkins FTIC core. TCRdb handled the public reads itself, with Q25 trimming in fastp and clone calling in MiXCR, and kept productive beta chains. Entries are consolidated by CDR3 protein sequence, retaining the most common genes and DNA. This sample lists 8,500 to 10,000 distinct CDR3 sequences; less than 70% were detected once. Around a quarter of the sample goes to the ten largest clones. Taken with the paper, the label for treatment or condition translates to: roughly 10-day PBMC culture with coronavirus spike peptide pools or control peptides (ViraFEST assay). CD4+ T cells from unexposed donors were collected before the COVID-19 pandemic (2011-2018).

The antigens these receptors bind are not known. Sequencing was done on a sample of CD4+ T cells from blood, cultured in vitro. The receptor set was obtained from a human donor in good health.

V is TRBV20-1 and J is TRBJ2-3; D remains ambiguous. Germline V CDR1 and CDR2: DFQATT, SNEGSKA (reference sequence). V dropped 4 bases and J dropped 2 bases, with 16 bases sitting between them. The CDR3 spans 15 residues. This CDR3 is CSANDFGGPTDTQYF. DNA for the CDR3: TGCAGTGCTAATGATTTCGGTGGACCCACAGATACGCAGTATTTT.

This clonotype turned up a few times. The CDR3 nucleotides are TGCGCCAGCAGCTCAGGGGCCTTGAACTATGGCTACACCTTC. Translation gives CASSSGALNYGYTF. The J gene is TRBJ1-2, the V gene TRBV5-1, with D maybe TRBD1 (6 bases). The ends were cut back, 3 bases at V and 2 bases at J, with 11 bases in the middle. Germline values: CDR1 SGHRS, CDR2 YFSETQ. CDR3 length: 14 amino acids.

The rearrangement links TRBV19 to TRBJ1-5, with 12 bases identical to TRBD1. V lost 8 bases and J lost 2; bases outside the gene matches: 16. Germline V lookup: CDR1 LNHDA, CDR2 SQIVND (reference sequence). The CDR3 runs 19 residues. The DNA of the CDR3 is TGTGCCAGTGCCGGGACAGGGGGCGAAAGATATAGGGGCAATCAGCCCCAGCATTTT. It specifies CASAGTGGERYRGNQPQHF. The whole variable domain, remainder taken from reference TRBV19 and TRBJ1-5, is DGGITQSPKYLFRKEGQNVTLSCEQNLNHDAMYWYRQDPGQGLRLIYYSQIVNDFQKGDIAEGYSVSREKKESFPLTVTSAQKNPTAFYLCASAGTGGERYRGNQPQHFGDGTRLSIL.

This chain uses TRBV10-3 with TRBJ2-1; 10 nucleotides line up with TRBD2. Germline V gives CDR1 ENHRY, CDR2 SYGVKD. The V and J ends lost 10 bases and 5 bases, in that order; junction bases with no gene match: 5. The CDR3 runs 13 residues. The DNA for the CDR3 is TGTGCCAGCCTAGCGGGAGAGGACAATGAGCAGTTCTTC. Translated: CASLAGEDNEQFF.

The CDR3 bases are TGCAGCGTTGAAGATCAGGGCGGCTACACCTTC. Amino acid sequence: CSVEDQGGYTF. This chain links TRBV29-1 with TRBJ1-2; D might be TRBD1 (5 bases). Germline V gene sequence: CDR1 SQVTM, CDR2 ANQGSEA. The CDR3 runs 11 residues. Trimming took off 0 bases at V and 8 bases at J, with 7 bases between the two ends.

As DNA, the CDR3 is TGTGCCTGGAGTGTACGTCCGGGGCTGATGCAAGAGACCCAGTACTTC. It is translated as CAWSVRPGLMQETQYF. The chain has TRBV30 and TRBJ2-5, with D perhaps assigned TRBD1 or TRBD2 (5 bases each). Germline V CDR1 and CDR2: GTSNPN, SVGIG (reference sequence). With 0 bases removed from V and 2 bases from J, the gap between germline ends came to 16 bases. The CDR3 is 16 amino acids.

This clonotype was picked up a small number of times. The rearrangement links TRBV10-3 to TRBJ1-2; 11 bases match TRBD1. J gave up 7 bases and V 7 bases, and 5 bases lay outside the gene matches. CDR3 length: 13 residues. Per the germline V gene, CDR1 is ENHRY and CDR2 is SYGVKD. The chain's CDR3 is CAINGQGAGGYTF. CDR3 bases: TGTGCCATCAACGGACAGGGGGCTGGTGGCTACACCTTC.